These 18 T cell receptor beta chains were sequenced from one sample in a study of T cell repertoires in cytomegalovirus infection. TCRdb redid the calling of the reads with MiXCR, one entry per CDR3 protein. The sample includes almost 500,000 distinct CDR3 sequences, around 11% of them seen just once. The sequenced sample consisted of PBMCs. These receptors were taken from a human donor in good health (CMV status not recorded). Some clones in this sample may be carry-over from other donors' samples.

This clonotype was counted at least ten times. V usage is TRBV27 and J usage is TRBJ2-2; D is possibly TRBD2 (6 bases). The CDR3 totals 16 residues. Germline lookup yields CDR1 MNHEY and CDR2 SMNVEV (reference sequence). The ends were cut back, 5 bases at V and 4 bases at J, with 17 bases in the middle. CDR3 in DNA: TGTGCCAGCAGTCCGGTGGAGCGAGCGGGCACCGGGGAGCTGTTTTTT. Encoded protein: CASSPVERAGTGELFF.

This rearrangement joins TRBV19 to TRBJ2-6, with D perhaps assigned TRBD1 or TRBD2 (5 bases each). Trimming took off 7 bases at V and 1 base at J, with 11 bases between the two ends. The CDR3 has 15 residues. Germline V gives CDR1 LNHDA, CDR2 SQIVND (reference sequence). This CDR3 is CASTRGDSGANVLTF. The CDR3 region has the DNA TGTGCCAGTACGAGGGGAGATTCTGGGGCCAACGTCCTGACTTTC.

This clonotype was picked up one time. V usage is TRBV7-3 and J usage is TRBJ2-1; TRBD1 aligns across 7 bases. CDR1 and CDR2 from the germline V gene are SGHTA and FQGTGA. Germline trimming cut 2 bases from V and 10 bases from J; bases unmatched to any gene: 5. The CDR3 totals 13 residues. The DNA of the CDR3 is TGTGCCAGCAGCTTAGGACAGGTCCGGGAGCAGTTCTTC. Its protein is CASSLGQVREQFF.

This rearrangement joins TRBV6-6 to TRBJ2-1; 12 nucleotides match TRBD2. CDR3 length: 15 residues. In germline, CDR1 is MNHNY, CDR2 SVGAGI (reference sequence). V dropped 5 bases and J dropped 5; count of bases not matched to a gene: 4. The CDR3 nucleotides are TGTGCCAGCAGTCGGGCTAGCGGGGGGGACAATGAGCAGTTCTTC. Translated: CASSRASGGDNEQFF.

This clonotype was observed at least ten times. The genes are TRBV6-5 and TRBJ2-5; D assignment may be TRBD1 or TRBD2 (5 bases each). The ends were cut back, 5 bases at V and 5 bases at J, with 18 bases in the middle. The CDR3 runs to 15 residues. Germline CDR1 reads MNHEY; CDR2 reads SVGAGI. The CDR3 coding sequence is TGTGCCAGCAGTAGGGGACCGGGCAAGGGGGAGACCCAGTACTTC. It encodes CASSRGPGKGETQYF.

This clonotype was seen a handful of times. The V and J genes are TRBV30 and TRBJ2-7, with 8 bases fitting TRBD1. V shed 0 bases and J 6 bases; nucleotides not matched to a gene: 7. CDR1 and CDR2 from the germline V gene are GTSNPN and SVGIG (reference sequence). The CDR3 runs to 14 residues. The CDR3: CAWSVGQGRSEQYF. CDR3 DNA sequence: TGTGCCTGGAGTGTAGGACAGGGAAGGAGCGAGCAGTACTTC.

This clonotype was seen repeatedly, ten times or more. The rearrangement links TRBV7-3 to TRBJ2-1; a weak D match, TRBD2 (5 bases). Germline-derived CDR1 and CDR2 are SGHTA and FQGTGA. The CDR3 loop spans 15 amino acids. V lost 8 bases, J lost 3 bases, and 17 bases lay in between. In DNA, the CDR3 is TGTGCCAGCGGCGCTGGAGGCCGATACTACAATGAGCAGTTCTTC. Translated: CASGAGGRYYNEQFF.

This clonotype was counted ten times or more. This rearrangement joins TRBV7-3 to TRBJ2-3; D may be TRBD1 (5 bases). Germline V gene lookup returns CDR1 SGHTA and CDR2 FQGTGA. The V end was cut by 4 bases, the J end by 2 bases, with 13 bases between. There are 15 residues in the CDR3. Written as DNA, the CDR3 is TGTGCCAGCAGCTCGTCAGGGTTTACCACAGATACGCAGTATTTT. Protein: CASSSSGFTTDTQYF.

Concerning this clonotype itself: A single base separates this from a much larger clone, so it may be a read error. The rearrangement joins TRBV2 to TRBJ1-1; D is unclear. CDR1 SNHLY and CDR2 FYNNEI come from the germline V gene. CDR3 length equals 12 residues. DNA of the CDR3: TGTGCCAACAGTGCCGGACGGGTTGAAGCTTTCTTT. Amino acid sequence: CANSAGRVEAFF.

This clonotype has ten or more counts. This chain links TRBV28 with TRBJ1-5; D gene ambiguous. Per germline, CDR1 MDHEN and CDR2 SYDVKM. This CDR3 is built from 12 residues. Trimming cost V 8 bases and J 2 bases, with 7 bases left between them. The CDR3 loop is CASGRGNQPQHF. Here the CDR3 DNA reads TGTGCCAGCGGACGTGGCAATCAGCCCCAGCATTTT.

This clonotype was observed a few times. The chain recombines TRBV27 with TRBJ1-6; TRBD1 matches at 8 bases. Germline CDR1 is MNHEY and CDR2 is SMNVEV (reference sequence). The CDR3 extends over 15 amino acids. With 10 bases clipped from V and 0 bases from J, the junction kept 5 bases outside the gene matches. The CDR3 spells CATLDRGSYNSPLHF. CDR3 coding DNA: TGTGCCACCCTAGACAGGGGCTCCTATAATTCACCCCTCCACTTT.

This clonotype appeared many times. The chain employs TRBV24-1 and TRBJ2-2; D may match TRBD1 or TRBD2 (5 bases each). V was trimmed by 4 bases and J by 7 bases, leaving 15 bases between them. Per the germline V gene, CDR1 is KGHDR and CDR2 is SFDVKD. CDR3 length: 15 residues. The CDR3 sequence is CATSDSGTLYGELFF. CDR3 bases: TGTGCCACCAGTGACTCCGGGACCCTCTACGGGGAGCTGTTTTTT.

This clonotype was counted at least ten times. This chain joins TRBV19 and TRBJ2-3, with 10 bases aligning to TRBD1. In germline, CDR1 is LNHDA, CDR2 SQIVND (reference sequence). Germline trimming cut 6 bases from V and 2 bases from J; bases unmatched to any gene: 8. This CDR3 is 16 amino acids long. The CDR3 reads CASRPRGTGATDTQYF. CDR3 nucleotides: TGTGCCAGTAGACCCCGAGGGACAGGGGCCACAGATACGCAGTATTTT.

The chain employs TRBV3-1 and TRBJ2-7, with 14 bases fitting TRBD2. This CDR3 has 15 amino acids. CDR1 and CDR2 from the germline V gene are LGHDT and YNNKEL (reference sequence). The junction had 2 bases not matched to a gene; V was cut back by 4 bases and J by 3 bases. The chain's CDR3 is CASSLGTSGGYEQYF. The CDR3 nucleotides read TGTGCCAGCAGCCTGGGGACTAGCGGGGGCTACGAGCAGTACTTC.

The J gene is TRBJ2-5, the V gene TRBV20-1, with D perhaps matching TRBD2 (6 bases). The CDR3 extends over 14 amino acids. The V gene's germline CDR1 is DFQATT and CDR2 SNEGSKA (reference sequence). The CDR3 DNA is TGCAGCGCCTGGCGGGGCTTTTCTCAAGAGACCCAGTACTTC. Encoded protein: CSAWRGFSQETQYF.

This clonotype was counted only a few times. The CDR3 bases are TGTGCCAGCAGCCCAACGACAGGGAGCGTTGCCGGGGAGCTGTTTTTT. Its translation: CASSPTTGSVAGELFF. V gene TRBV3-1 combines with J gene TRBJ2-2; 7 bases align to TRBD1. Losses at the gene ends were 4 bases for V and 6 bases for J; bases not matched to a gene: 11. The CDR3 spans 16 residues. The germline V gene encodes CDR1 LGHDT and CDR2 YNNKEL (reference sequence).

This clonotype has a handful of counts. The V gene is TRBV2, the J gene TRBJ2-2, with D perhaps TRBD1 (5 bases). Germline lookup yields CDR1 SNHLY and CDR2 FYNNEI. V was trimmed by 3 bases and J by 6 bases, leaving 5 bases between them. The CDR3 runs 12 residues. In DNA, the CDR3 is TGTGCCAGCAGTGACAGGGCCGGGGAGCTGTTTTTT. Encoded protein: CASSDRAGELFF.

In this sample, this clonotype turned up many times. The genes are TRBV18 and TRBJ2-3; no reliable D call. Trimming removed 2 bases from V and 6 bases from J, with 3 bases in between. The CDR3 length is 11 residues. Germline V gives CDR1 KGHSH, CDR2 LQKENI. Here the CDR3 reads CASSPKDTQYF. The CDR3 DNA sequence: TGTGCCAGCTCACCAAAGGATACGCAGTATTTT.